This T cell receptor (beta chain) was obtained from a study of blood T cell repertoires in COVID-19. Data came from immunoSEQ multiplex PCR; TCRdb stores just in-frame clones and leaves some out. The table includes 150,000 or so clones, about four fifths detected once. Germline assignment: CDR1 LGHDT and CDR2 YNNKEL (reference sequence). The CDR3 is 15 residues long. Trimming took off 3 bases at V and 4 bases at J, with 16 bases between the two ends. This clonotype was obtained from a human donor in a cohort sampled during active COVID-19. Sequenced material: peripheral blood. V and J are TRBV3-1 (or the pseudogene TRBV3-2) and TRBJ2-7; D perhaps matches TRBD1 (6 bases). CDR3 in DNA: TGTGCCAGCAGCCAGAACCCCGGGACAAAATACGAGCAGTACTTC. This codes for CASSQNPGTKYEQYF.